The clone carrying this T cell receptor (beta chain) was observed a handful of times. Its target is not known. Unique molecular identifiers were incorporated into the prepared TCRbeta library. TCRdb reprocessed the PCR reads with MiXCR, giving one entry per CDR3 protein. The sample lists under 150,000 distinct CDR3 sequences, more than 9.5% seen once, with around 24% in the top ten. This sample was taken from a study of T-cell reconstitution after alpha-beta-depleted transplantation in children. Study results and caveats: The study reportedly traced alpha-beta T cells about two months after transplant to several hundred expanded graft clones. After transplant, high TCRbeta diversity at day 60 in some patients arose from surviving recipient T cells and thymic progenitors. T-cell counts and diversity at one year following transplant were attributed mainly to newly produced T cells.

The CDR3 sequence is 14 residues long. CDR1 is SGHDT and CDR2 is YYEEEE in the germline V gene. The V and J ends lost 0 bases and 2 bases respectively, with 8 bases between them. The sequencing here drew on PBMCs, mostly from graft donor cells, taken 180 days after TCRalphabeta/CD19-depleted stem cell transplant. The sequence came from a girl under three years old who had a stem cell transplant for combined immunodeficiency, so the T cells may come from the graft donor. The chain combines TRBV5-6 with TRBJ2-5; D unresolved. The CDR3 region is CASSLGSAQETQYF. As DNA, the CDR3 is TGTGCCAGCAGCTTGGGGTCAGCTCAAGAGACCCAGTACTTC.